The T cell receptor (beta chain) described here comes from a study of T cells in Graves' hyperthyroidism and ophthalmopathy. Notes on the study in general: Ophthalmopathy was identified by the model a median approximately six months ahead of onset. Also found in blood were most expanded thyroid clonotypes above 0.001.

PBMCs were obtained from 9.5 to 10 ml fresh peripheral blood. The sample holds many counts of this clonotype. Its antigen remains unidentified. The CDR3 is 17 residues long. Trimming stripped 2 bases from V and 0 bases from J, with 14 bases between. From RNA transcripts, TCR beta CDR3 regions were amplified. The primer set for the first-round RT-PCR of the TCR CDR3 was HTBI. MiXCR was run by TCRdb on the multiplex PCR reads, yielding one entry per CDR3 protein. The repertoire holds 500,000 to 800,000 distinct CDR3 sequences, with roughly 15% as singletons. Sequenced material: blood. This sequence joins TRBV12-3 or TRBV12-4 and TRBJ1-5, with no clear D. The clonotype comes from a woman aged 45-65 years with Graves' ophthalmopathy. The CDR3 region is CASSLLVGENSNQPQHF. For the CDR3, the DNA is TGTGCCAGCAGTTTACTCGTCGGAGAAAATAGCAATCAGCCCCAGCATTTT.